A selection of T cell receptor beta chains follows, all from one sample in a study of T cells after yellow fever vaccination. TCRdb processed the 5' RACE reads anew with MiXCR; each CDR3 protein has one entry. Of more than 250,000 distinct CDR3 sequences listed, roughly 6.8% were seen once; the top ten hold around 17%. Sequences were derived from PBMCs, sampled 45 days after the first yellow fever vaccination. The receptors here all came from a man in his late teens or twenties who received the YFV17D yellow fever vaccine. CDR3s include the opening cysteine and the closing phenylalanine or tryptophan. A D gene is named only where the DNA matches it firmly. Only part of the rows carry a size: once, few, many, or a class if the clone is expanded.

d_call	clone_size	v_call	j_call	cdr3_nt	cdr3_aa
.	.	TRBV18	TRBJ2-5	TGTGCCAGCGCCGGGACACCCCGAGAGACCCAGTACTTC	CASAGTPRETQYF
.	few	TRBV12-3/TRBV12-4	TRBJ1-5	TGTGCCAGCAGCCCTCATACAGGGAAATATAAAGCCCAGCATTTT	CASSPHTGKYKAQHF
.	many	TRBV5-1	TRBJ1-2	TGCGCCAGCAGCCCCGGGTCTAACTATGGCTACACCTTC	CASSPGSNYGYTF
.	many	TRBV5-1	TRBJ2-3	TGTGCCAGCAGCTCCACCAGCACAGATACGCAGTATTTT	CASSSTSTDTQYF
.	few	TRBV4-1	TRBJ2-1	TGCGCCAGCAGCCAAGAGCGGTACGCAGATGAGCAGTTCTTC	CASSQERYADEQFF
.	few	TRBV12-3/TRBV12-4	TRBJ2-2	TGTGCCAGCACTGACACCGGGGAGCTGTTTTTT	CASTDTGELFF
.	few	TRBV25-1	TRBJ1-3	TGTGCCAGCAGTGAATATAATCGGCGCAACACCATATATTTT	CASSEYNRRNTIYF
TRBD1	.	TRBV6-2/TRBV6-3	TRBJ1-2	TGTGCCAGCAGCCCTCGGCTACAGACAGGGAGGGACGATCGCTACACCTTC	CASSPRLQTGRDDRYTF
.	few	TRBV7-9	TRBJ2-4	TGTGCCAGCAGCTTAGTTGTAAACATTCAGTACTTC	CASSLVVNIQYF
TRBD1	many	TRBV5-1	TRBJ2-4	TGCGCCAGCAGCTTGGGCCCCGACAGGGTGCAAAACATTCAGTACTTC	CASSLGPDRVQNIQYF
.	many	TRBV24-1	TRBJ2-1	TGTGCCACCAGGAGGAACTCCTACAATGAGCAGTTCTTC	CATRRNSYNEQFF
.	many	TRBV25-1	TRBJ2-1	TGTGCCAGCAGTGAACAGGGTTCCTACAATGAGCAGTTCTTC	CASSEQGSYNEQFF
.	many	TRBV14	TRBJ2-1	TGTGCCAGCAGCCCCCTTGGGTGGGGGCTGGATGAGCAGTTCTTC	CASSPLGWGLDEQFF
.	many	TRBV27	TRBJ2-2	TGTGCCAGCAGTTTAATGGGTCCCGGCACCGGGGAGCTGTTTTTT	CASSLMGPGTGELFF
.	.	TRBV7-9	TRBJ2-1	TGTGCCAGCAGCCTGGGCCGGCCTGACAATGAGCAGTTCTTC	CASSLGRPDNEQFF
TRBD1	.	TRBV5-4	TRBJ2-7	TGTGCCACTACAGGGGACCTTTACGAGCAGTACTTC	CATTGDLYEQYF
.	.	TRBV4-3	TRBJ1-3	TGCGCCAGCAGCCAAGGTCGCGGGTCTGGAAACACCATATATTTT	CASSQGRGSGNTIYF
.	few	TRBV24-1	TRBJ2-5	TGTGCCACCAGTGATGGGGCCCAAGAGACCCAGTACTTC	CATSDGAQETQYF
.	many	TRBV5-1	TRBJ1-2	TGCGCCAGCAGCGCCTTGGACAGCTCATATGGCTACACCTTC	CASSALDSSYGYTF
.	.	TRBV12-3/TRBV12-4	TRBJ1-3	TGTGCCAGCAGCGAACAAGTGAGCTCTGGAAACACCATATATTTT	CASSEQVSSGNTIYF
.	few	TRBV10-2	TRBJ2-1	TGCGCCAGCACCCTAGGATCCTACAATGAGCAGTTCTTC	CASTLGSYNEQFF
.	few	TRBV5-6	TRBJ2-1	TGTGCCAGCAGCTTAGGACCGGGACCCCGTCCGGTGCTGCAGTTCTTC	CASSLGPGPRPVLQFF
.	few	TRBV7-9	TRBJ2-3	TGTGCCAGCAGCCCAGGGCGGTTGGGCACAGATACGCAGTATTTT	CASSPGRLGTDTQYF
.	.	TRBV24-1	TRBJ1-2	TGTGCCACCAGTGATTCCGGGGGGCATGACTATGGCTACACCTTC	CATSDSGGHDYGYTF
.	many	TRBV12-3/TRBV12-4	TRBJ2-1	TGTGCCAGCAGTCCACCTCTGTTGGACCCAAAGTTC	CASSPPLLDPKF
.	.	TRBV10-3	TRBJ2-7	TGTGCCATCAGTGAGCAGGCTAAGACCTACGAGCAGTACTTC	CAISEQAKTYEQYF
.	few	TRBV15	TRBJ2-5	TGTGCCACCAGCAACGAGCGGCAAGAGACCCAGTACTTC	CATSNERQETQYF
TRBD1	.	TRBV19	TRBJ1-1	TGTGCCAGTAGTAGGACAGGGGGCCTGAACACTGAAGCTTTCTTT	CASSRTGGLNTEAFF
.	many	TRBV10-3	TRBJ2-2	TGTGCCATCAGTGAACTAGCTAGCACCGGGGAGCTGTTTTTT	CAISELASTGELFF
.	.	TRBV7-2	TRBJ1-5	TGTGCCAGCAGCTTAGGGCCGGACAATCAGCCCCAGCATTTT	CASSLGPDNQPQHF
TRBD1	many	TRBV12-3/TRBV12-4	TRBJ1-1	TGTGCCAGCAGGAGGCTCACAGGGGGCGAAACTGAAGCTTTCTTT	CASRRLTGGETEAFF
.	many	TRBV15	TRBJ1-5	TGTGCCACCAGCAGAACTCAAGGGGTTCAGCCCCAGCATTTT	CATSRTQGVQPQHF
.	many	TRBV5-1	TRBJ2-3	TGCGCCAGCAGCTTGGGGGGTAGGGCGACAGATACGCAGTATTTT	CASSLGGRATDTQYF
.	few	TRBV11-2	TRBJ2-5	TGTGCCAGCAGCTTAGTTGGGGCAGACCAAGAGACCCAGTACTTC	CASSLVGADQETQYF
TRBD2	many	TRBV12-3/TRBV12-4	TRBJ2-3	TGTGCCAGCAGTCCGACTAGCTCATCTCCAAATACGCAGTATTTT	CASSPTSSSPNTQYF
.	.	TRBV5-1	TRBJ1-2	TGCGCCAGCAGCTTGGGGAGGCAGACTAACTATGGCTACACCTTC	CASSLGRQTNYGYTF
.	few	TRBV5-1	TRBJ2-2	TGCGCCAGCAGCTTGGCGGGGGCGACCGCCGGGGAGCTGTTTTTT	CASSLAGATAGELFF
TRBD1	many	TRBV12-3/TRBV12-4	TRBJ1-6	TGTGCCAGCAGTCTGACAGGGGCCTCACCCCTCCACTTT	CASSLTGASPLHF
.	.	TRBV7-9	TRBJ2-1	TGTGCCAGCAGCTTACAGGACACGTACAATGAGCAGTTCTTC	CASSLQDTYNEQFF
.	.	TRBV20-1	TRBJ2-7	TGCAGTGCGTATAGGAGCTCCTACGAGCAGTACTTC	CSAYRSSYEQYF
TRBD2	once	TRBV20-1	TRBJ2-3	TGCAGTGCTAGAGCCCGGGAGAAGCGGGGCGTAGATACGCAGTATTTT	CSARAREKRGVDTQYF
.	many	TRBV12-3/TRBV12-4	TRBJ2-3	TGTGCCAGCAGCCGCGGGCGGACCGATACGCAGTATTTT	CASSRGRTDTQYF
TRBD2	.	TRBV6-6	TRBJ2-5	TGTGCCAGCAGGACGGGGGGTGAGACCCAGTACTTC	CASRTGGETQYF
.	few	TRBV27	TRBJ1-6	TGTGCCAGCAGTTCCCCAGGGGTAGGGAATTCACCCCTCCACTTT	CASSSPGVGNSPLHF
.	.	TRBV5-1	TRBJ2-5	TGCGCCAGCATCGGTGGCCAGTACTTC	CASIGGQYF
TRBD2	many	TRBV7-8	TRBJ2-3	TGTGCCAGCAGCTTAGTAGGACTAGCGGGTCCAGATACGCAGTATTTT	CASSLVGLAGPDTQYF
.	many	TRBV7-8	TRBJ2-1	TGTGCCAGCAGCTTAGTCTTACTAGGGTCCGAGCAGTTCTTC	CASSLVLLGSEQFF
TRBD1	.	TRBV4-1	TRBJ2-3	TGCGCCAGCAGCCAAGATGACAGGGACAGGGGCACAGATACGCAGTATTTT	CASSQDDRDRGTDTQYF
.	.	TRBV11-2	TRBJ2-5	TGTGCCAGCAGCTGGGCCAGCCGCCCAGAGACCCAGTACTTC	CASSWASRPETQYF
.	.	TRBV18	TRBJ2-1	TGTGCCAGCTCACCACCGTCGGGGAACCCGTTCTCGCACAATGAGCAGTTCTTC	CASSPPSGNPFSHNEQFF
TRBD2	.	TRBV12-3/TRBV12-4	TRBJ2-2	TGTGCCAGCAGTAGACGGAGCGGGGGGGCCGCCGGGGAGCTGTTTTTT	CASSRRSGGAAGELFF
TRBD2	many	TRBV7-9	TRBJ2-5	TGTGCCAGCAGCCCCGGGGGGCAAGAGACCCAGTACTTC	CASSPGGQETQYF
.	.	TRBV11-3	TRBJ2-1	TGTGCCAGCAGCATGGGACTTGGGGGCAATGAGCAGTTCTTC	CASSMGLGGNEQFF
TRBD2	.	TRBV5-1	TRBJ2-3	TGCGCCAGCAGCTTGGGAGCGGGAGCAAGGTCAGATACGCAGTATTTT	CASSLGAGARSDTQYF
TRBD1	.	TRBV5-1	TRBJ2-5	TGCGCCAGCACCATAAATGGACAGGGGATAGAGACCCAGTACTTC	CASTINGQGIETQYF